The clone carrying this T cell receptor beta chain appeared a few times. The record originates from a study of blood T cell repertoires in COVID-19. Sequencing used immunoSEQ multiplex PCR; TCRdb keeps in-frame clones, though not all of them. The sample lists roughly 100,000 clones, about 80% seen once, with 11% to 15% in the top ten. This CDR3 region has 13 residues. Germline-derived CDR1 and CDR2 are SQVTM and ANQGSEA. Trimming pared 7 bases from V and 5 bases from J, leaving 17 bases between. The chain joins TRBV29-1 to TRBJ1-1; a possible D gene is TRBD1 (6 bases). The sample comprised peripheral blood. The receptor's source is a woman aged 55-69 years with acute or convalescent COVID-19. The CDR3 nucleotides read TGCAGCGGCTCACAGGGACTAAGGACTGAAGCTTTCTTT. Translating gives CSGSQGLRTEAFF. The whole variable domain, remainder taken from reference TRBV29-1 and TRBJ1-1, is SAVISQKPSRDICQRGTSLTIQCQVDSQVTMMFWYRQQPGQSLTLIATANQGSEATYESGFVIDKFPISRPNLTFSTLTVSNMSPEDSSIYLCSGSQGLRTEAFFGQGTRLTVV.